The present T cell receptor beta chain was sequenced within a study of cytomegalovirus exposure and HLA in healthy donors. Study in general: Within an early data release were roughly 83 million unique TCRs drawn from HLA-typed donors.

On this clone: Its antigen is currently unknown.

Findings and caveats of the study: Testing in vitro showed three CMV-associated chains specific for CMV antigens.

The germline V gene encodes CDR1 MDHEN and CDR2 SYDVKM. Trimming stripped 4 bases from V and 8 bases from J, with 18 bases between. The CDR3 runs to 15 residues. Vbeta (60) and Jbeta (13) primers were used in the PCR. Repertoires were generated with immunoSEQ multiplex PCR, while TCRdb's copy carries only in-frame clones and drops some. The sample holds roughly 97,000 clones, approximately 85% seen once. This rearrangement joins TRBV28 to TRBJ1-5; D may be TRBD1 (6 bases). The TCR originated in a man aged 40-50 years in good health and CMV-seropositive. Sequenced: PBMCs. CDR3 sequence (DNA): TGTGCCAGCAGTTCACCGGGACACGGATATAAGCCCCAGCATTTT. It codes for CASSSPGHGYKPQHF. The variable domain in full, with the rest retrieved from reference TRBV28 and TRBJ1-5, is DVKVTQSSRYLVKRTGEKVFLECVQDMDHENMFWYRQDPGLGLRLIYFSYDVKMKEKGDIPEGYSVSREKKERFSLILESASTNQTSMYLCASSSPGHGYKPQHFGDGTRLSIL.